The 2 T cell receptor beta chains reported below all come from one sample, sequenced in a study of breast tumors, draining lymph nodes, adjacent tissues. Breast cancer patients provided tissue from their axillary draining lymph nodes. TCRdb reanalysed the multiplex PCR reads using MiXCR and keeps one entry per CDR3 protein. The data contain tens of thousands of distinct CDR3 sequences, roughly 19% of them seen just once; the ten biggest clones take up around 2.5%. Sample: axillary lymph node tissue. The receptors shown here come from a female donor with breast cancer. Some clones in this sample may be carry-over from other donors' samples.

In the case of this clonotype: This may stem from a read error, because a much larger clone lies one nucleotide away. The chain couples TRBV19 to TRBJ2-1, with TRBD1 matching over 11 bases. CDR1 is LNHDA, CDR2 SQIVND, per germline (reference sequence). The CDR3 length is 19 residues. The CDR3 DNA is TGTGCCCGTAGTATAGCACAAACCACCGGGACAGGGGGACGCAATGAGCAGTTCTTC. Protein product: CARSIAQTTGTGGRNEQFF.

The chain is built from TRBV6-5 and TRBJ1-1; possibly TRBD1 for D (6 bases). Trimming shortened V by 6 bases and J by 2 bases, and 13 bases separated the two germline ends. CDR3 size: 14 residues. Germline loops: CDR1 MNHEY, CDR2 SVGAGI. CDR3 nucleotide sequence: TGTGCCAGCAGGACCGGGACAACCAACACTGAAGCTTTCTTT. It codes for CASRTGTTNTEAFF.